The 18 T cell receptor beta chains below were found in one sample sequenced in a study of T-cell memory formation after mild COVID-19. TCRdb reanalysed the 5' RACE reads using MiXCR and keeps one entry per CDR3 protein. The sample holds roughly 14,000 distinct CDR3 sequences, roughly 19% seen once. The sample taken for sequencing was PBMCs or a T cell subset sorted from them (not recorded which). The receptors shown here come from an adult woman who had mild COVID-19 (a few samples of this study predate the infection). Cell type and time point are not known.

Ten or more counts support this clonotype. This sequence joins TRBV20-1 and TRBJ2-1; 10 bases line up with TRBD2. The CDR3 has 16 residues. Germline-derived CDR1 and CDR2 are DFQATT and SNEGSKA (reference sequence). V lost 3 bases and J lost 3; bases outside the gene matches: 8. The CDR3 reads CSAREPGTSVYNEQFF. CDR3 nucleotides: TGCAGTGCTAGGGAACCCGGGACTAGCGTCTACAATGAGCAGTTCTTC.

This clonotype was counted ten times or more. The chain combines TRBV24-1 with TRBJ2-3; possibly TRBD2 for D (6 bases). Germline CDR1 and CDR2: KGHDR and SFDVKD. V lost 2 bases and J lost 1, with 15 bases in between. The CDR3 is 17 amino acids. The DNA of the CDR3 is TGTGCCACCAGTGATTCCGGAGAGGGAGGCGGCACAGATACGCAGTATTTT. As protein: CATSDSGEGGGTDTQYF.

The chain combines TRBV12-3 or TRBV12-4 with TRBJ2-1; 10 bases are shared with TRBD2. The CDR3 is 15 amino acids. V lost 3 bases and J lost 13; bases outside the gene matches: 12. The CDR3 DNA reads as TGTGCCAGCAGTTTCCGAACTAGCGGGGTTCGGGAACAGTTCTTC. It translates to CASSFRTSGVREQFF.

This chain links TRBV18 with TRBJ1-2, with D perhaps matching TRBD1 (6 bases). Germline V lookup: CDR1 KGHSH, CDR2 LQKENI. V was trimmed by 2 bases and J by 4 bases, leaving 11 bases between them. This CDR3 comprises 14 residues. This CDR3 reads CASSPSGTSYGYTF. CDR3 DNA: TGTGCCAGCTCACCATCAGGGACAAGCTATGGCTACACCTTC.

Ten or more counts support this clonotype. V gene TRBV5-4 combines with J gene TRBJ2-7; D gene unclear. The V end lost 0 bases, the J end lost 3 bases, and 10 bases lay between the germline ends. The CDR3 has 14 amino acids. In germline, CDR1 is SGHNT, CDR2 YYREEE (reference sequence). The CDR3 nucleotides are TGTGCCAGCAGCTTGGATGGTTCGTACTACGAGCAGTACTTC. Its protein product is CASSLDGSYYEQYF.

In this sample, this clonotype turned up many times. The CDR3 protein is CASRLDVHYNEQFF. DNA for the CDR3: TGTGCCAGCAGGCTGGATGTTCACTACAATGAGCAGTTCTTC. This chain uses TRBV7-9 with TRBJ2-1; D ambiguous. The V gene lost 6 bases and the J gene lost 3 bases, with 12 bases spanning the gap. From germline, CDR1 is SEHNR and CDR2 FQNEAQ (reference sequence). The CDR3 covers 14 residues.

This clonotype was observed at least ten times. V gene TRBV7-8 combines with J gene TRBJ2-3; D is perhaps TRBD1 or TRBD2 (5 bases each). The CDR3 is made up of 16 amino acids. V gave up 5 bases and J gave up 3 bases, with 18 bases separating them. Per germline, CDR1 SGHVS and CDR2 FQNEAQ. In DNA form, the CDR3 reads TGTGCCAGCAGCCAGCGGTACGGGGCCTCAACAGATACGCAGTATTTT. This translates into CASSQRYGASTDTQYF.

This clonotype is medium-sized in the sample. The chain couples TRBV4-3 to TRBJ2-7; D uncertain. The CDR3 has 15 residues. Germline V lookup: CDR1 LGHNA, CDR2 YSLEER. With 0 bases removed from V and 2 bases from J, the gap between germline ends came to 11 bases. Here the CDR3 DNA reads TGCGCCAGCAGCCAAGACATAGCTCTAGCCTACGAGCAGTACTTC. Protein: CASSQDIALAYEQYF.

This clonotype was observed many times. The gene calls are TRBV20-1 and TRBJ2-1; no reliable D call. The CDR3 has 15 amino acids. CDR1 is DFQATT, CDR2 SNEGSKA, per germline (reference sequence). Trimming stripped 0 bases from V and 7 bases from J, with 16 bases between. The CDR3 coding sequence is TGCAGTGCTAGAGATTCCCTCCCCCCTAGGAATGAGCAGTTCTTC. Amino acids: CSARDSLPPRNEQFF.

There are many counts of this clonotype. The rearrangement links TRBV20-1 to TRBJ2-7; unclear D gene. Germline CDR1 is DFQATT and CDR2 is SNEGSKA (reference sequence). The CDR3 contains 10 residues. V lost 3 bases and J 7 bases, leaving 7 bases between the germline ends. CDR3 region: CSASPWEQYF. The CDR3 region has the DNA TGCAGTGCTAGCCCTTGGGAGCAGTACTTC.

This clonotype was detected ten times or more. The chain carries TRBV29-1 and TRBJ1-2; D is perhaps TRBD1 (5 bases). The CDR3 has 12 amino acids. Germline V CDR1 and CDR2: SQVTM, ANQGSEA. With 6 bases removed from V and 1 base from J, the gap between germline ends came to 9 bases. CDR3 sequence reads: CSVWGGNYGYTF. CDR3 nucleotides: TGCAGCGTCTGGGGGGGTAACTATGGCTACACCTTC. Complete variable domain (other parts from reference TRBV29-1 and TRBJ1-2): SAVISQKPSRDICQRGTSLTIQCQVDSQVTMMFWYRQQPGQSLTLIATANQGSEATYESGFVIDKFPISRPNLTFSTLTVSNMSPEDSSIYLCSVWGGNYGYTFGSGTRLTVV.

This clonotype was recorded at least ten times. The chain employs TRBV5-1 and TRBJ2-1, with 12 nucleotides matching TRBD1. V lost 4 bases, J lost 1 base, and 3 bases stayed unmatched. Germline CDR1 and CDR2: SGHRS and YFSETQ. This CDR3 is 16 amino acids long. CDR3 protein: CASSGTGGTSYNEQFF. CDR3 DNA: TGCGCCAGCAGCGGGACAGGGGGCACGTCCTACAATGAGCAGTTCTTC.

This clonotype came up many times. Sequence at one end of the junction differs from germline and may be a read error. The chain carries TRBV3-1 and TRBJ1-2, with TRBD1 matching 7 bases. The CDR3 contains 13 residues. Germline CDR1 LGHDT, CDR2 YNNKEL (reference sequence). CDR3 sequence: CASSPGGTVGTSF. CDR3 sequence (DNA): TGTGCCAGCAGCCCCGGCGGGACAGTAGGAACAAGCTTC.

The V and J genes are TRBV7-6 and TRBJ2-7, with 9 bases lining up with TRBD1. V dropped 4 bases and J dropped 3; count of bases not matched to a gene: 10. CDR1 and CDR2 from the germline V gene are SGHVS and FNYEAQ. This CDR3 is 16 amino acids long. The CDR3 DNA follows: TGTGCCAGCAGCTCCTACAGGGACAGGGACCACTACGAGCAGTACTTC. This sequence encodes CASSSYRDRDHYEQYF.

This clonotype has ten or more counts. The CDR3 spells CASSLAGRLAGGPTNTGELFF. The CDR3 nucleotides read TGTGCCAGCAGTTTGGCTGGAAGACTAGCGGGAGGGCCCACGAACACCGGGGAGCTGTTTTTT. This chain uses TRBV28 with TRBJ2-2, with 14 bases identical to TRBD2. V gave up 3 bases and J gave up 0 bases; unmatched junction bases: 12. Germline-derived CDR1 and CDR2 are MDHEN and SYDVKM. The CDR3 is 21 residues long. Drawing the rest from reference TRBV28 and TRBJ2-2, the complete variable domain is DVKVTQSSRYLVKRTGEKVFLECVQDMDHENMFWYRQDPGLGLRLIYFSYDVKMKEKGDIPEGYSVSREKKERFSLILESASTNQTSMYLCASSLAGRLAGGPTNTGELFFGEGSRLTVL.

The chain links TRBV5-1 to TRBJ1-2; 9 bases fit TRBD1. Unmatched junction bases numbered 9, after V lost 4 bases and J lost 14 bases. From germline, CDR1 is SGHRS and CDR2 YFSETQ. The CDR3 contains 12 residues. As DNA, the CDR3 is TGCGCCAGCAGCATGGACAGGGGATACTGGACCTTC. Its protein product is CASSMDRGYWTF.

The CDR3 loop is CASSLGQNNSPLHF. CDR3 DNA: TGTGCCAGCAGTCTGGGACAGAATAATTCACCCCTCCACTTT. The chain carries TRBV12-3 or TRBV12-4 and TRBJ1-6; TRBD1 matches 7 bases. This CDR3 comprises 14 residues. Losses at the gene ends were 5 bases for V and 5 bases for J; bases not matched to a gene: 3.

This clonotype was found many times. This sequence joins TRBV30 and TRBJ1-1; D not certain. This CDR3 spans 14 amino acids. Germline V gene data show CDR1 as GTSNPN and CDR2 as SVGIG (reference sequence). Trimming removed 1 base from V and 0 bases from J, with 9 bases in between. CDR3 DNA: TGTGCCTGGAGTGGGTCCGTCCTGAACACTGAAGCTTTCTTT. It specifies CAWSGSVLNTEAFF.